This entry lists 9 T cell receptor beta chains sequenced from one sample in a study of cytomegalovirus exposure and HLA in healthy donors. Amplification used 60 Vbeta primers and 13 Jbeta primers. Assay: immunoSEQ multiplex PCR; the TCRdb copy retains only in-frame clones and omits some. Of about 120,000 clones listed, 79% are singletons. Sequencing input: PBMCs. The source is a young woman in good health and CMV-seropositive.

This chain joins TRBV10-1 and TRBJ2-2; TRBD2 matches 11 bases. The CDR3 sequence is 16 residues long. CDR1 and CDR2 (germline): WNHNN, SYGVQD (reference sequence). V lost 4 bases and J lost 4; bases outside the gene matches: 5. The CDR3, as DNA: TGCGCCAGCAGTGGTGTTAGCGGGAGGGCCACCGGGGAGCTGTTTTTT. This codes for CASSGVSGRATGELFF.

The V call is TRBV30, the J call TRBJ2-3; D may be TRBD1 (5 bases). The germline V and J ends were trimmed by 7 bases and 0 bases, with 8 bases remaining between them. Germline loops: CDR1 GTSNPN, CDR2 SVGIG (reference sequence). The CDR3 is made up of 12 amino acids. CDR3 nucleotide sequence: TGTGCCTCGGCAGGGAGCACAGATACGCAGTATTTT. As protein: CASAGSTDTQYF.

The chain joins TRBV12-2 to TRBJ2-5; the DNA was not used to check the table's D call, TRBD2. TRBV12-2 is a pseudogene segment. The CDR3 covers 17 residues. For the CDR3, the DNA is TGTGCAAGTCGGGGACTAGCGGGAGGGCCAGGACTAGAGACCCAGTACTTC. Translation gives CASRGLAGGPGLETQYF.

The rearrangement joins TRBV30 to TRBJ1-4; TRBD1 might be the D (5 bases). The ends were cut back, 1 base at V and 2 bases at J, with 8 bases in the middle. The germline gives CDR1 GTSNPN, CDR2 SVGIG (reference sequence). The CDR3 has 14 residues. CDR3 amino acids: CAWSAGITNEKLFF. CDR3 DNA sequence: TGTGCCTGGAGTGCAGGGATCACTAATGAAAAACTGTTTTTT.

The rearrangement uses TRBV5-6 and TRBJ2-5; maybe TRBD1 (5 bases). Germline-derived CDR1 and CDR2 are SGHDT and YYEEEE. The V end lost 4 bases, the J end lost 4 bases, and 14 bases lay between the germline ends. This CDR3 has 14 amino acids. This chain's CDR3 is CASSRGGVRETQYF. The DNA of the CDR3 is TGTGCCAGCAGCAGGGGCGGTGTGCGAGAGACCCAGTACTTC.

The rearrangement links TRBV10-2 to TRBJ2-3; possibly TRBD2 for D (5 bases). Germline CDR1 reads WSHSY; CDR2 reads SAAADI. V lost 10 bases to trimming and J lost 0 bases, with 8 bases between them. The CDR3 has 12 residues. CDR3 amino acids: CAIDYSTDTQYF. DNA for the CDR3: TGCGCCATCGACTACAGCACAGATACGCAGTATTTT.

With regard to this clone: A junction boundary mismatches the germline segment, possibly from a read error. This rearrangement joins TRBV30 to TRBJ2-1, with TRBD2 matching over 14 bases. The germline gives CDR1 GTSNPN, CDR2 SVGIG (reference sequence). The CDR3 loop spans 12 amino acids. CDR3 nucleotides: TGTGCCTGGGGGGGACTAGCGGGAGATTTGGTCTTC. It yields the protein CAWGGLAGDLVF.

The chain is built from TRBV9 and TRBJ1-2, with D possibly matching TRBD1 (5 bases). V was clipped by 4 bases and J by 0 bases, with 13 bases between them. Germline V lookup: CDR1 SGDLS, CDR2 YYNGEE. The CDR3 runs 15 residues. CDR3 nucleotides: TGTGCCAGCAGCCCCTTCGGGGGGACTAACTATGGCTACACCTTC. Its translation: CASSPFGGTNYGYTF. Together with reference TRBV9 and TRBJ1-2, the CDR3 gives the full variable domain: DSGVTQTPKHLITATGQRVTLRCSPRSGDLSVYWYQQSLDQGLQFLIQYYNGEERAKGNILERFSAQQFPDLHSELNLSSLELGDSALYFCASSPFGGTNYGYTFGSGTRLTVV.

About this clone: Other DNA variants within this sample encode the same CDR3. V and J are TRBV27 and TRBJ1-5; 9 bases map to TRBD1. The ends lost 6 bases at V and 0 bases at J; junction bases unmatched: 6. CDR3 size: 16 residues. The germline gives CDR1 MNHEY, CDR2 SMNVEV (reference sequence). In nucleotides, the CDR3 is TGTGCCAGCAGGGACAGGGGAATTTATAGCAATCAGCCCCAGCATTTT. Translating it yields CASRDRGIYSNQPQHF.